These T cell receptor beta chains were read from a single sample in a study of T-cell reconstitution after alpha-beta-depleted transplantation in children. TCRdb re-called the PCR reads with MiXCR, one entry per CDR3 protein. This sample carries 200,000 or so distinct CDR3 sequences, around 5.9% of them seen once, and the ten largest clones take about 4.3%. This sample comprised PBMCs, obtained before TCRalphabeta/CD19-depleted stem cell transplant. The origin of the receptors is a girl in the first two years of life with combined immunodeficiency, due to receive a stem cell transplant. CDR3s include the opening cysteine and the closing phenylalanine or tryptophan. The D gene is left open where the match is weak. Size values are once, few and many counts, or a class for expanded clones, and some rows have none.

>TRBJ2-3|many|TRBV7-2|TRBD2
CASSLTSGGSKYF
TGTGCCAGCAGCTTGACTAGCGGGGGGTCCAAGTATTTT
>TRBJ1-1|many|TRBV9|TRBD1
CASSANPGQPFF
TGTGCCAGCAGCGCAAACCCGGGACAGCCCTTCTTT
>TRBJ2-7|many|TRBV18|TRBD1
CASSPDRGHEQYF
TGTGCCAGCTCACCGGACAGGGGACACGAGCAGTACTTC
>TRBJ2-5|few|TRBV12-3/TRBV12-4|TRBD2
CASSVTSGQETQYF
TGTGCCAGCAGTGTAACTAGCGGCCAAGAGACCCAGTACTTC
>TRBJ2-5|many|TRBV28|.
CASSLAAIQETQYF
TGTGCCAGCAGTTTGGCCGCCATCCAAGAGACCCAGTACTTC
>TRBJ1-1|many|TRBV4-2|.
CASSPTPWSIYTEAFF
TGTGCCAGCAGCCCAACCCCCTGGTCGATCTACACTGAAGCTTTCTTT
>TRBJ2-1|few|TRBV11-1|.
CASSLPPPRQLRPYNEQFF
TGTGCCAGCAGCTTACCCCCACCCCGACAATTGCGGCCTTACAATGAGCAGTTCTTC
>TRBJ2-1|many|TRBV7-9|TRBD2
CASSLGLANEQFF
TGTGCCAGCAGCTTAGGACTAGCGAATGAGCAGTTCTTC
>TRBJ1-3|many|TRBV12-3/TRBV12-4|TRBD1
CASSQDRAGNTIYF
TGTGCCAGCAGTCAAGACAGGGCCGGAAACACCATATATTTT
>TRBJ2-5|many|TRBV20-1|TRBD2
CSARDGASGSWGETQYF
TGCAGTGCTAGAGATGGGGCTAGCGGGAGTTGGGGAGAGACCCAGTACTTC
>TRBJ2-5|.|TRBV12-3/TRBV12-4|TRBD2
CASREGLAGGQETQYF
TGTGCCAGCAGAGAGGGACTAGCGGGGGGACAAGAGACCCAGTACTTC
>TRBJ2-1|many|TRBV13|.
CASSFRVTRDDEQFF
TGTGCCAGCAGCTTTCGTGTGACTAGAGACGATGAGCAGTTCTTC
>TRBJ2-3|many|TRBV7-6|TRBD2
CASSSGLAGPDRDTQYF
TGTGCCAGCAGCTCCGGACTAGCGGGACCCGATAGGGATACGCAGTATTTT
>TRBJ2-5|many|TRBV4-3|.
CASSQDEPGILETQYF
TGCGCCAGCAGCCAAGATGAACCGGGAATTCTGGAGACCCAGTACTTC
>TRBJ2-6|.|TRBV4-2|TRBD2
CAIGPGLAISGANVLTF
TGTGCCATCGGCCCGGGACTAGCCATCTCTGGGGCCAACGTCCTGACTTTC
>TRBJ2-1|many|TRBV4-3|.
CASSQGSHYNEQFF
TGCGCCAGCAGCCAAGGTTCACACTACAATGAGCAGTTCTTC
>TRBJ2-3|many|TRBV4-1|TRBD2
CASSRIIAGVSTDTQYF
TGCGCCAGCAGCCGAATCATAGCGGGGGTCAGCACAGATACGCAGTATTTT
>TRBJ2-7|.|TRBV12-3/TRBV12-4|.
CASSLIKSIGEQYF
TGTGCCAGCAGTTTAATTAAGTCTATCGGCGAGCAGTACTTC
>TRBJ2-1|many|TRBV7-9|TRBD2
CASSSTSGYNEQFF
TGTGCCAGCAGCTCTACTAGCGGATACAATGAGCAGTTCTTC
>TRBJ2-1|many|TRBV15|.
CATSRDGANEQFF
TGTGCCACCAGCAGAGATGGGGCCAATGAGCAGTTCTTC
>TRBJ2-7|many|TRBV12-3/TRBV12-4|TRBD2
CASSFQAGTSYEQYF
TGTGCCAGCAGTTTCCAAGCGGGGACCTCCTACGAGCAGTACTTC
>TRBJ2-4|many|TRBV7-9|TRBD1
CASRSLTGENIQYF
TGTGCCAGCAGGTCTTTAACAGGGGAAAACATTCAGTACTTC
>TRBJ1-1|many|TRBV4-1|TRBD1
CASSQRTGEAFF
TGCGCCAGCAGCCAAAGGACAGGGGAAGCTTTCTTT
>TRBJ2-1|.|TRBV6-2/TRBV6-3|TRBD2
CASSPWERAGGGAAYNEQFF
TGTGCCAGCAGCCCCTGGGAACGGGCTGGCGGGGGGGCCGCCTACAATGAGCAGTTCTTC
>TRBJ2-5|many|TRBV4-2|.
CASSQDGPGAGEETQYF
TGTGCCAGCAGCCAAGATGGCCCGGGGGCTGGGGAAGAGACCCAGTACTTC
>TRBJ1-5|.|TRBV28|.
CASSFFDRDSNQPQHF
TGTGCCAGCAGTTTCTTCGACCGGGATAGCAATCAGCCCCAGCATTTT
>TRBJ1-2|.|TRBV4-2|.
CASSQEAGIANYGYTF
TGTGCCAGCAGCCAAGAAGCAGGCATAGCTAACTATGGCTACACCTTC
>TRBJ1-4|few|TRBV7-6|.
CASSPADRKTTNEKLFF
TGTGCCAGCAGCCCAGCGGACAGAAAAACAACTAATGAAAAACTGTTTTTT
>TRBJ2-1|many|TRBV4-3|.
CASSQDAGVEQFF
TGCGCCAGCAGCCAAGATGCCGGCGTTGAGCAGTTCTTC
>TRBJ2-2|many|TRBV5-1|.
CASSLRTAPGELFF
TGCGCCAGCAGCTTGAGAACCGCCCCCGGGGAGCTGTTTTTT
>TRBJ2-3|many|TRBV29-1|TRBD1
CSVEGSGTGLDTQYF
TGCAGCGTTGAAGGTTCCGGGACAGGGCTGGATACGCAGTATTTT
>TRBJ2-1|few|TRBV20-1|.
CCARDPGGYSYNEQFF
TGCTGCGCTAGAGATCCTGGGGGATACTCCTACAATGAGCAGTTCTTC
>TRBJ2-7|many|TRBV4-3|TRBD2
CASSQDGGSYEQYF
TGCGCCAGCAGCCAAGATGGCGGGAGTTACGAGCAGTACTTC
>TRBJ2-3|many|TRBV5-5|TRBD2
CASSSAGEGTDTQYF
TGTGCCAGCAGCTCGGCGGGGGAGGGCACAGATACGCAGTATTTT
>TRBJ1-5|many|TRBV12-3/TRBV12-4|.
CASSFRGANQPQHF
TGTGCCAGCAGTTTTCGAGGGGCCAATCAGCCCCAGCATTTT
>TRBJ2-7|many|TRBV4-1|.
CASSHGGAYEQYF
TGCGCCAGCAGCCATGGCGGGGCCTACGAGCAGTACTTC
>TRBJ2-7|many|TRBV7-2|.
CASSLVQGVVWEQYF
TGTGCCAGCAGCTTAGTTCAGGGTGTGGTATGGGAGCAGTACTTC
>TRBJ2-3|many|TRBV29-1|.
CSARKRDTQYF
TGCAGCGCCCGGAAGCGTGATACGCAGTATTTT
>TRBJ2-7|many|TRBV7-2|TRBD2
CASSPGLAGVEEQYF
TGTGCCAGCAGCCCCGGACTAGCGGGAGTGGAAGAGCAGTACTTC
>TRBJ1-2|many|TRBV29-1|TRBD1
CSVEGGRGKNYGYTF
TGCAGCGTTGAAGGGGGCAGGGGGAAGAACTATGGCTACACCTTC
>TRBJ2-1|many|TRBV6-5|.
CASSSAGSYNEQFF
TGTGCCAGCAGTTCCGCAGGGTCCTACAATGAGCAGTTCTTC
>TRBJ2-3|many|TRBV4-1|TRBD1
CASSQGFSTGEDTQYF
TGCGCCAGCAGCCAAGGTTTCTCGACAGGGGAAGATACGCAGTATTTT
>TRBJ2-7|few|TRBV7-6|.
CASSLSTVNYEQYF
TGTGCCAGCAGCTTAAGCACAGTTAACTACGAGCAGTACTTC
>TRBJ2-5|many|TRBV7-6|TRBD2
CASSQTSGAFKAQYF
TGTGCCAGCAGCCAGACTAGCGGGGCCTTTAAGGCCCAGTACTTC
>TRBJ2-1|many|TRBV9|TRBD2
CASSPRLARTNEQFF
TGTGCCAGCAGCCCCCGACTAGCGAGAACCAATGAGCAGTTCTTC
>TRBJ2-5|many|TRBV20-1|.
CSARDLRSQETQYF
TGCAGTGCTAGAGATTTGCGGTCCCAAGAGACCCAGTACTTC
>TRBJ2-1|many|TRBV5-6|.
CASSVGLLGQFF
TGTGCCAGCAGCGTTGGACTACTCGGGCAGTTCTTC
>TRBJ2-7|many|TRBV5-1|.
CASSSVPEGSYEQYF
TGCGCCAGCAGCTCGGTCCCGGAAGGCTCCTACGAGCAGTACTTC
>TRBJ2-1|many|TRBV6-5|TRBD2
CASTDRGGYNEQFF
TGTGCCAGCACGGACCGGGGGGGCTACAATGAGCAGTTCTTC
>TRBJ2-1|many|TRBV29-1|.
CSVDGLDNEQFF
TGCAGCGTTGATGGACTGGACAATGAGCAGTTCTTC
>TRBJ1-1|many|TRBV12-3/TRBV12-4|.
CASSFWVDTEVFF
TGTGCCAGCAGTTTCTGGGTGGACACTGAAGTTTTCTTT
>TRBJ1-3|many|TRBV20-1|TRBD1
CSARDRLRDRGNTIYF
TGCAGTGCTAGAGATCGCCTCCGGGACAGAGGAAACACCATATATTTT
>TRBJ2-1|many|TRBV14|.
CASSQLRGVDEQFF
TGTGCCAGCAGCCAACTCAGGGGAGTCGATGAGCAGTTCTTC
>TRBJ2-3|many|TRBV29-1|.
CSVEGGALGDTQYF
TGCAGCGTTGAAGGCGGGGCCTTAGGAGATACGCAGTATTTT
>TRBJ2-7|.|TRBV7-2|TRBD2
CSSSLAGGSYEQYF
TGTTCCAGCAGCTTAGCGGGAGGCTCCTACGAGCAGTACTTC